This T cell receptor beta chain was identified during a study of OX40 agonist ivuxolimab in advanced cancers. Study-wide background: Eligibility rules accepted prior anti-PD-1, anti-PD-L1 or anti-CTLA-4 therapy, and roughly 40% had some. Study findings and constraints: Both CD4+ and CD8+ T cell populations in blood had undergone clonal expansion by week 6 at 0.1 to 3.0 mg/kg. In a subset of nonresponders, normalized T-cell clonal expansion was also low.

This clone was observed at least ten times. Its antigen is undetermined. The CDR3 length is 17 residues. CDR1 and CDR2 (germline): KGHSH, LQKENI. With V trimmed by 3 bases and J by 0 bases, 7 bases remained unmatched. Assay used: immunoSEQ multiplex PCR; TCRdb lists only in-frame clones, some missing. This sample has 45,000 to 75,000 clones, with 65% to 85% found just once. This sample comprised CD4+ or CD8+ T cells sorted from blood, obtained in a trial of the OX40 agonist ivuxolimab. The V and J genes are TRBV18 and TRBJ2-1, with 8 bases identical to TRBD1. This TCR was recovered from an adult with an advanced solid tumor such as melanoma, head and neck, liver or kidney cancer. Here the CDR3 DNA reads TGTGCCAGCTCACCCGGGACAGGCACCCTCTCCTACAATGAGCAGTTCTTC. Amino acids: CASSPGTGTLSYNEQFF.